Presented here are 3 T cell receptor beta chains from one specimen sequenced in a study of T cell repertoires in cytomegalovirus infection. One entry per CDR3 protein results from TCRdb running MiXCR on the reads. Of 170,000 or so distinct CDR3 sequences listed, approximately 17% were seen once; the top ten hold under 30%. Sequencing was performed on CD8+ T cells from PBMCs. The receptors were sampled from a human donor in good health (CMV status not recorded). Some clones in this sample may be carry-over from other donors' samples.

This clonotype was seen only a few times. The V and J genes are TRBV6-2 or TRBV6-3 and TRBJ2-3, with a tentative D call TRBD1 (6 bases). CDR3 length equals 16 residues. Trimming pared 6 bases from V and 0 bases from J, leaving 16 bases between. The germline CDR1 and CDR2 sequences are MNHEY and SVGEGT. DNA of the CDR3: TGTGCCAGCAGCCCCGACAGGTCGTCCAGCACAGATACGCAGTATTTT. It yields the protein CASSPDRSSSTDTQYF.

The genes are TRBV9 and TRBJ2-1, with D unresolved. This CDR3 is built from 13 residues. Germline CDR1 reads SGDLS; CDR2 reads YYNGEE. V lost 3 bases and J lost 3, with 7 bases in between. The CDR3 region has the DNA TGTGCCAGCAGCGGGGAAAACTACAATGAGCAGTTCTTC. Amino acid sequence: CASSGENYNEQFF.

The V and J genes are TRBV6-8 and TRBJ2-1, with TRBD1 identical over 8 bases. The junction had 11 bases not matched to a gene; V was cut back by 6 bases and J by 7 bases. The CDR3 runs to 15 residues. Per the germline V gene, CDR1 is MNHGY and CDR2 is SAAAGT. Here the CDR3 reads CASRYRDRKMNEQFF. CDR3 bases: TGTGCCAGCAGATATAGGGACAGGAAAATGAATGAGCAGTTCTTC.